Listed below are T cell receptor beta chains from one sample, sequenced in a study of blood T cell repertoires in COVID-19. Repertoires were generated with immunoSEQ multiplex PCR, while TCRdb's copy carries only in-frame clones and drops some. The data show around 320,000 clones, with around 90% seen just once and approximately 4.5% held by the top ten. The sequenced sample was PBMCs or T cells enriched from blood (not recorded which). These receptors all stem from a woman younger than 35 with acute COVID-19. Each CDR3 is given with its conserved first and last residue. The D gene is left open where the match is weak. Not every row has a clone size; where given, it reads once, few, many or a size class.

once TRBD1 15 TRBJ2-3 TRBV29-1 CSVRPTGGVTDTQYF TGCAGCGTGAGACCGACAGGGGGAGTCACAGATACGCAGTATTTT
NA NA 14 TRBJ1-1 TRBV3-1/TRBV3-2 CASSQGGMNTEAFF TGTGCCAGCAGCCAGGGAGGTATGAACACTGAAGCTTTCTTT
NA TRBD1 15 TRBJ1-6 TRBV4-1 CASSQEDRVHSPLHF TGCGCCAGCAGCCAAGAGGACAGGGTGCATTCACCCCTCCACTTT
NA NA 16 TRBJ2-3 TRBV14 CASSQDRGSFTDTQYF TGTGCCAGCAGCCAAGATCGGGGGAGTTTCACAGATACGCAGTATTTT
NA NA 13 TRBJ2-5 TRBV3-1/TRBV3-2 CASSSTVQETQYF TGTGCCAGCAGTTCGACAGTCCAAGAGACCCAGTACTTC
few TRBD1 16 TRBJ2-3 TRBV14 CASSQLPGQGTDTQYF TGTGCCAGCAGCCAACTACCGGGACAGGGAACAGATACGCAGTATTTT
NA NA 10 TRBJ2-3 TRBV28 CASATDTQYF TGTGCCAGCGCGACAGATACGCAGTATTTT
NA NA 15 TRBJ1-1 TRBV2 CASSEFFDSSTEAFF TGTGCCAGCAGTGAATTTTTCGACAGTAGCACTGAAGCTTTCTTT
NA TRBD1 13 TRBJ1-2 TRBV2 CASRAAGGHGYTF TGTGCCAGCAGGGCCGCAGGGGGCCATGGCTACACCTTC
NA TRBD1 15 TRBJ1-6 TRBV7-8 CASSSTGTGGSPLHF TGTGCCAGCAGCTCGACCGGGACAGGTGGTTCACCCCTCCACTTT
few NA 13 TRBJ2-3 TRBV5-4 CASSLGSADTQYF TGTGCCAGCAGCTTGGGATCGGCAGATACGCAGTATTTT
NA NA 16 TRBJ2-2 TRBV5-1 CASSLGASADTGELFF TGCGCCAGCAGCTTGGGGGCTAGCGCTGACACCGGGGAGCTGTTTTTT
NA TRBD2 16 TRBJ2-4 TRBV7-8 CASSLGTKLAKNIQYF TGTGCCAGCAGCCTGGGGACTAAACTAGCCAAAAACATTCAGTACTTC
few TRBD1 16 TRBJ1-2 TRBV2 CARATASMDRRTGYTF TGTGCCAGAGCCACCGCGTCCATGGACAGGCGAACTGGCTACACCTTC
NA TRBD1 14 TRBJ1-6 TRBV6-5 CASVGQDYNSPLHF TGTGCCAGCGTTGGACAGGACTATAATTCACCCCTCCACTTT
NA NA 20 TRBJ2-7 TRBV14 CASSQWWDLKTQRSSYEQYF TGTGCCAGCAGCCAATGGTGGGATCTAAAGACGCAGCGGAGCTCCTACGAGCAGTACTTC
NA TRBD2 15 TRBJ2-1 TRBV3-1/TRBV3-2 CASRSPGLETNEQFF TGTGCCAGCAGGTCACCGGGACTAGAGACGAATGAGCAGTTCTTC
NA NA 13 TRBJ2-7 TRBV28 CASSQRGAYEQYF TGTGCCAGCAGCCAACGGGGGGCTTACGAGCAGTACTTC
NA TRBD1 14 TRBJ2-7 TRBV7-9 CASRSGQGAPHQYF TGTGCCAGCAGGTCCGGACAGGGGGCTCCCCATCAGTACTTC
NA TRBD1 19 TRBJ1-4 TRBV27 CASRILSGTEKATNEKLFF TGTGCCAGCAGGATTCTTTCCGGGACAGAGAAAGCAACTAATGAAAAACTGTTTTTT
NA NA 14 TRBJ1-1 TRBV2 CASSNRVMNTEAFF TGTGCCAGCAGCAACAGGGTTATGAACACTGAAGCTTTCTTT
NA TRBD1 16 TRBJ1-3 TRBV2 CASKDRRQISGNTIYF TGTGCCAGCAAGGACAGGCGCCAGATCTCTGGAAACACCATATATTTT
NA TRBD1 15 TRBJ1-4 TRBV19 CASSSEDRGWEKLFF TGTGCCAGTAGTTCGGAAGACAGGGGATGGGAAAAACTGTTTTTT
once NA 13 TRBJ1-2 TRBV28 CASSLGQNYGYTF TGTGCCAGCAGCCTCGGACAGAACTATGGCTACACCTTC
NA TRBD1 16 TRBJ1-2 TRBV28 CASRSQTGGGYYGYTF TGTGCCAGCAGATCTCAGACAGGGGGCGGTTACTATGGCTACACCTTC
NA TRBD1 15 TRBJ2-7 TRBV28 CASSLRGQGGHEQYF TGTGCCAGCAGTTTACGCGGACAGGGAGGTCACGAGCAGTACTTC
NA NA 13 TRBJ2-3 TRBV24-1 CATSGGSTDTQYF TGTGCCACCAGTGGAGGGTCCACAGATACGCAGTATTTT
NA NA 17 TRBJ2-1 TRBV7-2 CASRGEAVQGGIGEQFF TGTGCCAGCAGAGGAGAGGCCGTACAGGGCGGTATCGGTGAGCAGTTCTTC
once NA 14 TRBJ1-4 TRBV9 CASSVDPSIEKLFF TGTGCCAGCAGCGTAGACCCGAGTATTGAAAAACTGTTTTTT
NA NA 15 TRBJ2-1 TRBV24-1 CATSDFRAVGGEQFF TGTGCCACCAGTGATTTTCGGGCCGTGGGGGGTGAGCAGTTCTTC
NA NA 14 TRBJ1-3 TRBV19 CASSISVSGNTIYF TGTGCCAGTAGTATATCCGTCTCTGGAAACACCATATATTTT
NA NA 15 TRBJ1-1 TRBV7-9 CASSLKRAENTEAFF TGTGCCAGCAGCTTAAAGAGGGCAGAGAACACTGAAGCTTTCTTT
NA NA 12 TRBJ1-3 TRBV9 CASSVEGDTIYF TGTGCCAGCAGCGTAGAAGGGGACACCATATATTTT
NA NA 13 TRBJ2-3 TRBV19 CASSVPSTDTQYF TGTGCCAGTAGTGTCCCTAGCACAGATACGCAGTATTTT
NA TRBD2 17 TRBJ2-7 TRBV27 CASSRGVTSGASYEQYF TGTGCCAGCAGTCGAGGGGTAACTAGCGGGGCTTCCTACGAGCAGTACTTC
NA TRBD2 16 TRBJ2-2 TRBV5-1 CASSLLAGSNTGELFF TGCGCCAGCAGCTTGCTAGCGGGCTCGAACACCGGGGAGCTGTTTTTT
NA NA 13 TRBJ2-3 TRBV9 CASSGASTDTQYF TGTGCCAGCAGCGGGGCATCCACAGATACGCAGTATTTT
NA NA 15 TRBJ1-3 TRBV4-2 CASSQEEDLGNTIYF TGTGCCAGCAGCCAAGAGGAGGACCTGGGAAACACCATATATTTT
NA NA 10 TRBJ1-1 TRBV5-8 CASSWGVAFF TGTGCCAGCAGCTGGGGGGTCGCTTTCTTT